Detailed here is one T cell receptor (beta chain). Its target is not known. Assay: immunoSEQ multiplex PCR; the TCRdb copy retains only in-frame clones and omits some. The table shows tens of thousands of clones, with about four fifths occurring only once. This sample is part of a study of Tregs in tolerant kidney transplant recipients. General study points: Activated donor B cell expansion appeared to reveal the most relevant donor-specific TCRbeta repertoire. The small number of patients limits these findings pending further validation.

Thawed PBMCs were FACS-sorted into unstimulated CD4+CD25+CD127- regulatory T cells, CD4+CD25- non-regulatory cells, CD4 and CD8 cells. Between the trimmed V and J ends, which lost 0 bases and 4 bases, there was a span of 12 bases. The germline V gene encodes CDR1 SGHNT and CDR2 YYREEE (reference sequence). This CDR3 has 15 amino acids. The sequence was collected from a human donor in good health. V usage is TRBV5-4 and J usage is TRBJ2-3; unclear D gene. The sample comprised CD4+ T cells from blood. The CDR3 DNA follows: TGTGCCAGCAGCTTGGAGGGCCTTCGAGCAGATACGCAGTATTTT. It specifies CASSLEGLRADTQYF.